The sequence of this T cell receptor beta chain was determined in a study of CD8 T cell repertoires and HIV-1 epitope variants. About the study: Control wells had CMV/EBV/flu peptides, negative Ebola AY9, or no peptide.

This clone was seen only a few times. Its antigen is unknown. This CDR3 is 13 amino acids long. V lost 2 bases and J lost 4, with 7 bases in between. Germline-derived CDR1 and CDR2 are SGHRS and YFSETQ. The method was immunoSEQ multiplex PCR; TCRdb's version includes in-frame clones alone and lacks a portion of them. The data contain nearly 7,000 clones, about 60% of them singletons. Sequenced: cultured CD8+ T cells derived from PBMCs. The TCR originated in a male donor with HIV. V and J are TRBV5-1 and TRBJ2-1; the D gene is possibly TRBD2 (5 bases). This CDR3 reads CASSFSGYNEQFF. CDR3 DNA: TGCGCCAGCAGCTTCTCGGGGTACAATGAGCAGTTCTTC.